Here is one T cell receptor beta chain with its context. Random-hexamer reverse transcription was applied to roughly 0.5 to 1 ug RNA. immunoSEQ multiplex PCR amplified TCR beta CDR3 across 54 Vbeta, 13 Jbeta. Each CDR3 protein is one row after TCRdb ran MiXCR on the immunoSEQ multiplex PCR reads. The sample records around 270,000 distinct CDR3 sequences, over 75% being singletons. V lost 0 bases, J lost 3 bases, and 9 bases lay in between. CDR3 size: 15 residues. The record originates from a study of CD8 T cells in Susac syndrome. The TCR was taken from a human donor with multiple sclerosis. The sequenced sample was CD8+ T cells from PBMCs. The chain combines TRBV12-3 or TRBV12-4 with TRBJ1-5; tentatively, D is TRBD1 (5 bases). The DNA of the CDR3 is TGTGCCAGCAGTTTAGCAGGGGTTCTCAATCAGCCCCAGCATTTT. Translating gives CASSLAGVLNQPQHF.